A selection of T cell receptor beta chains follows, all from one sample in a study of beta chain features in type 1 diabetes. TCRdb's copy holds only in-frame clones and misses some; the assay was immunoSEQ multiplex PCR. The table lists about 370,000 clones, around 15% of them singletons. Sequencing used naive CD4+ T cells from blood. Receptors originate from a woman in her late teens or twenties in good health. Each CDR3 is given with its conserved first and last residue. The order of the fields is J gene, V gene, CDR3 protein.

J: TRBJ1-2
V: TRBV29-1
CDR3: CSVDRDRDKAYGYTF

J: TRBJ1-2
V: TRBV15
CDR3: CATSRAGARGYTF

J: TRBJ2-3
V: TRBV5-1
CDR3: CASSLYRDYLEGDTQYF

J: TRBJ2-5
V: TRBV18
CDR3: CASSAGTGYETQYF

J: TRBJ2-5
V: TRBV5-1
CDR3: CASSGQGEETQYF

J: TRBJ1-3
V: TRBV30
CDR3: CAWSRGGASGNTIYF

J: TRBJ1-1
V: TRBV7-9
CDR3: CASTGQGMNTEAFF

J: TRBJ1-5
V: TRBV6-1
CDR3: CASSEPNQPQHF

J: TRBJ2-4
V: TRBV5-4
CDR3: CASSTPTGAKNIQYF

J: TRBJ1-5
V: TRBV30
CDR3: CAWEQGNQPQHF

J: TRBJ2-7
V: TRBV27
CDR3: CASSAGQGLYEQYF

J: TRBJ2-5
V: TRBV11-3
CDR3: CASSLAGAETQYF

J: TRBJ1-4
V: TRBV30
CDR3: CAWSQQGWEKLFF

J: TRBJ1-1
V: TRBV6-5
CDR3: CASRTGWANTEAFF

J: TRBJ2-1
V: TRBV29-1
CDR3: CSVDGGWGNEQFF

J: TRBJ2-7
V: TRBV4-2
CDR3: CASSQDSGRLYEQYF

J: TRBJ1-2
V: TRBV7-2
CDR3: CASSLRQDGYTF

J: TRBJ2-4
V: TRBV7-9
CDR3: CASSLVPGEGNIQYF

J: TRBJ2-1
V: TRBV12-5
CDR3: CATSTSGYNEQFF

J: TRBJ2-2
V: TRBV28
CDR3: CASSSSGSTGELFF

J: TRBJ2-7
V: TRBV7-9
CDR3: CASSLASAGGYEQYF

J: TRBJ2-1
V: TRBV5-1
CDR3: CASSPGGNEQFF

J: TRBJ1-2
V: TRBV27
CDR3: CASSPNNQYLTNYGYTF

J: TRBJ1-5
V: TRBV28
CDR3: CASSSPGQGLGQPQHF

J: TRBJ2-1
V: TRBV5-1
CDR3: CASSSRGPSNEQFF

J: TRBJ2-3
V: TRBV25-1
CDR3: CASSLGGEDTQYF

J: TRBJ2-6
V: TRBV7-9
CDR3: CASSRSEAWANVLTF

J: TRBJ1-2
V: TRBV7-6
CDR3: CASSLTGGRGYTF

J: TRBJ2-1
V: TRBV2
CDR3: CASSVPPSGLRNNEQFF

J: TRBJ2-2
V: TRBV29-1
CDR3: CSVEAQRSGELFF

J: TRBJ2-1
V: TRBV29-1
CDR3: CSVVRDYNEQFF

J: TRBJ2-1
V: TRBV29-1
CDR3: CSTGLQYNEQFF

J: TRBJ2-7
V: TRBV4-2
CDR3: CASSRTDYEQYF

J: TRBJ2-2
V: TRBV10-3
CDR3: CAISGESGTENTGELFF